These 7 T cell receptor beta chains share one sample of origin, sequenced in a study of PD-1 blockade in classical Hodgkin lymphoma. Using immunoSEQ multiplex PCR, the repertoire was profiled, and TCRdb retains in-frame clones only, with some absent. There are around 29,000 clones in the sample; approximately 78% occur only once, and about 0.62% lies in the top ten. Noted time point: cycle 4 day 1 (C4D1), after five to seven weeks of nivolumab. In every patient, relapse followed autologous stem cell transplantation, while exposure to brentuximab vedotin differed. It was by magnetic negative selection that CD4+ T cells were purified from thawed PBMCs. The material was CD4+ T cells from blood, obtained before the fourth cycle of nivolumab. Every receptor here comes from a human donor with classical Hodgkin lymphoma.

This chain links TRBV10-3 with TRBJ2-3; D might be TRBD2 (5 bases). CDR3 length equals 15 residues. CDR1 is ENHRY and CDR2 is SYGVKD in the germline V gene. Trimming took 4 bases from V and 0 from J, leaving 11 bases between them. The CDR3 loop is CAISAASTSTDTQYF. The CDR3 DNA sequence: TGTGCCATCAGTGCCGCTAGCACTAGCACAGATACGCAGTATTTT.

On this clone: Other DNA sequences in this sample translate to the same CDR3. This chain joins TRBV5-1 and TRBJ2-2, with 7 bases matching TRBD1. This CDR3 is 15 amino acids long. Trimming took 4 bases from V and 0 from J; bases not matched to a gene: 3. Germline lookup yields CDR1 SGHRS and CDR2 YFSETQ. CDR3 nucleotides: TGCGCCAGCAGCAGTGACAGGGCGAACACCGGGGAGCTGTTTTTT. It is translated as CASSSDRANTGELFF.

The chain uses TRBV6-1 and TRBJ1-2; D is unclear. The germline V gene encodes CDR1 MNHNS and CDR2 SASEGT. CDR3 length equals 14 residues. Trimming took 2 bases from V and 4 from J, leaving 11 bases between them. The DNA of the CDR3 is TGTGCCAGCAGTGAAAGGGCCGCCGCCTATGGCTACACCTTC. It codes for CASSERAAAYGYTF.

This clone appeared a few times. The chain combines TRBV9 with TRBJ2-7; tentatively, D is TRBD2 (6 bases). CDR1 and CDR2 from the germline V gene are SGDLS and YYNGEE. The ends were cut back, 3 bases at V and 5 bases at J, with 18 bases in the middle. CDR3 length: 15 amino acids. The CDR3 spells CASSGRAAGTHEQYF. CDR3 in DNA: TGTGCCAGCAGCGGTAGGGCAGCCGGGACTCACGAGCAGTACTTC.

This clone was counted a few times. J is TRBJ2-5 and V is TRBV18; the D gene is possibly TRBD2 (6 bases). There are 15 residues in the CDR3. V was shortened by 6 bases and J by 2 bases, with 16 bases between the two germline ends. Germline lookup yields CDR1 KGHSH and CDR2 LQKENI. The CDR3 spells CASSSGLAIQETQYF. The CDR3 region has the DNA TGTGCCAGCTCCTCGGGACTGGCTATTCAAGAGACCCAGTACTTC.

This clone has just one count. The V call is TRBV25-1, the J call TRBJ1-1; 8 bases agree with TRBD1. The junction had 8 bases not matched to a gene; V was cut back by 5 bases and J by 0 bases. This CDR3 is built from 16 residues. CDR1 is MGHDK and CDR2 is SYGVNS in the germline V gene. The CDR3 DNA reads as TGTGCCAGCAGTCTTAATCGACAGGGGATGAACACTGAAGCTTTCTTT. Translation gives CASSLNRQGMNTEAFF.

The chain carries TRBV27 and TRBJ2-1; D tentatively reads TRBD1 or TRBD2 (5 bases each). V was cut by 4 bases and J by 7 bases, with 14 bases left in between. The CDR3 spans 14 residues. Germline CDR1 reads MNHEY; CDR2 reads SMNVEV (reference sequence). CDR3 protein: CASSSQVRGNEQFF. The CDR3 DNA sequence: TGTGCCAGCAGTTCACAGGTGAGGGGAAATGAGCAGTTCTTC.